The 16 T cell receptor beta chains in this list originate from one sample, sequenced in a study of OX40 agonist ivuxolimab in advanced cancers. Clones were read by immunoSEQ multiplex PCR, and TCRdb kept only the in-frame ones, dropping some. Here the sample spans fewer than 55,000 clones, more than 75% being singletons. Sequences were derived from CD4+ or CD8+ T cells sorted from blood, sampled in a trial of the OX40 agonist ivuxolimab. These receptors originate from an adult with an advanced solid tumor such as melanoma, head and neck, liver or kidney cancer.

This chain connects TRBV28 to TRBJ2-5; 10 bases map to TRBD1. There are 13 residues in the CDR3. Losses at the gene ends were 10 bases for V and 5 bases for J; bases not matched to a gene: 7. Germline-derived CDR1 and CDR2 are MDHEN and SYDVKM. The CDR3 DNA follows: TGTGCCACCTCGGGACAGGGGCCGGAGACCCAGTACTTC. Translation: CATSGQGPETQYF.

This clone was detected only once. The V call is TRBV6-5, the J call TRBJ2-5; 7 bases map to TRBD2. The CDR3 contains 14 residues. CDR1 and CDR2 (germline): MNHEY, SVGAGI. V was pared by 7 bases and J by 6 bases, with 11 bases of the junction left unmatched. CDR3 protein: CASTPGGGVQTQYF. The CDR3, as DNA: TGTGCCAGCACCCCGGGGGGAGGGGTGCAGACCCAGTACTTC.

CDR3 region: CASSDGGNNQPQHF. In DNA form, the CDR3 reads TGTGCCAGCAGCGACGGAGGGAACAATCAGCCCCAGCATTTT. The J gene is TRBJ1-5, the V gene TRBV9; D unresolved. CDR1 is SGDLS and CDR2 is YYNGEE in the germline V gene. V was pared by 3 bases and J by 3 bases, with 10 bases between. This CDR3 region has 14 residues. Based on the CDR3 plus reference TRBV9 and TRBJ1-5, the full variable domain is DSGVTQTPKHLITATGQRVTLRCSPRSGDLSVYWYQQSLDQGLQFLIQYYNGEERAKGNILERFSAQQFPDLHSELNLSSLELGDSALYFCASSDGGNNQPQHFGDGTRLSIL.

The genes are TRBV6-1 and TRBJ1-1; D gene ambiguous. The CDR3 contains 15 residues. Deletions cut 3 bases from V and 1 base from J, with 12 bases between. Germline-derived CDR1 and CDR2 are MNHNS and SASEGT. CDR3 amino acids: CASSDLGLGNTEAFF. CDR3 in DNA: TGTGCCAGCAGTGATCTGGGGTTGGGGAACACTGAAGCTTTCTTT.

The V gene is TRBV6-5, the J gene TRBJ2-5; TRBD1 matches 7 bases. This CDR3 comprises 14 residues. Losses at the gene ends were 0 bases for V and 4 bases for J; bases not matched to a gene: 2. Germline V gene data show CDR1 as MNHEY and CDR2 as SVGAGI. CDR3 protein: CASSYSGQIETQYF. DNA for the CDR3: TGTGCCAGCAGTTACTCGGGACAGATAGAGACCCAGTACTTC.

The V and J genes are TRBV18 and TRBJ2-1; tentatively, D is TRBD1 (6 bases). With 3 bases removed from V and 2 bases from J, the gap between germline ends came to 17 bases. Germline assignment: CDR1 KGHSH and CDR2 LQKENI. The CDR3 is made up of 17 amino acids. As DNA, the CDR3 is TGTGCCAGCTCACCCCCCCCCTACAGGGCGGCCTACAATGAGCAGTTCTTC. Protein sequence: CASSPPPYRAAYNEQFF.

The chain recombines TRBV5-1 with TRBJ2-5; 7 bases agree with TRBD2. This CDR3 spans 14 amino acids. The germline V gene has CDR1 SGHRS and CDR2 YFSETQ. Losses at the gene ends were 0 bases for V and 5 bases for J; bases not matched to a gene: 4. The CDR3 nucleotides are TGCGCCAGCAGCTTGGTTATCGGGGGGGAGACCCAGTACTTC. It specifies CASSLVIGGETQYF.

This clone was found a few times. This chain connects TRBV6-4 to TRBJ1-3, with D possibly TRBD1 on 5 matching bases. Trimming left V 1 base short and J 0 bases short, with 7 bases between. Germline lookup yields CDR1 MRHNA and CDR2 SNTAGT. The CDR3 sequence is 15 residues long. The chain's CDR3 is CASSDYGTSGNTIYF. The CDR3 coding sequence is TGTGCCAGCAGTGACTACGGGACCTCTGGAAACACCATATATTTT.

Concerning this clone: A read error may account for a junction end that differs from germline. The V call is TRBV2, the J call TRBJ1-5; D perhaps matches TRBD1 (5 bases). Germline V CDR1 and CDR2: SNHLY, FYNNEI. This CDR3 spans 15 amino acids. The CDR3, as DNA: TGTGCCAGCAGTGCCAGGGTTAGAGGCAATCGGCCCCAGCATTTT. Protein: CASSARVRGNRPQHF.

This chain joins TRBV4-1 and TRBJ2-1, with 8 nucleotides matching TRBD2. The CDR3 is 16 residues long. Germline CDR1 and CDR2: MGHRA and YSYEKL. J lost 4 bases, V lost 1 base, and 6 bases had no gene match. The DNA of the CDR3 is TGCGCCAGCAGCCAAGTTGGAGCGGGGGCGTACAATGAGCAGTTCTTC. This encodes CASSQVGAGAYNEQFF.

The genes are TRBV27 and TRBJ1-3; the match to TRBD1 covers 7 bases. Germline V gives CDR1 MNHEY, CDR2 SMNVEV (reference sequence). The length of the CDR3 is 14 residues. Trimming at V came to 6 bases and at J to 9 bases, leaving 11 bases not matched to a gene. CDR3: CASSPRQGIPTIYF. For the CDR3, the DNA is TGTGCCAGCAGCCCCAGACAGGGTATCCCCACCATATATTTT.

The V and J genes are TRBV18 and TRBJ1-2; no clear D. V was cut by 6 bases and J by 0 bases, with 17 bases left in between. Germline CDR1 KGHSH, CDR2 LQKENI. The CDR3 spans 16 residues. The CDR3 spells CASSDRGKTSNYGYTF. CDR3 sequence (DNA): TGTGCCAGCTCGGACCGGGGAAAGACCTCTAACTATGGCTACACCTTC.

The rearrangement uses TRBV7-6 and TRBJ1-1; maybe TRBD1 (6 bases). Trimming pared 2 bases from V and 9 bases from J, leaving 13 bases between. The V gene's germline CDR1 is SGHVS and CDR2 FNYEAQ. This CDR3 has 13 amino acids. The CDR3: CASSLSAGAKAFF. In nucleotides, the CDR3 is TGTGCCAGCAGCTTATCGGCAGGGGCAAAAGCTTTCTTT.

This clone was counted once. CDR3 region: CASSQDRQSTSTDTQYF. Here the CDR3 DNA reads TGCGCCAGCAGCCAAGATCGGCAATCGACTAGCACAGATACGCAGTATTTT. This chain links TRBV4-1 with TRBJ2-3; D gene unclear. This CDR3 spans 17 amino acids. The germline gives CDR1 MGHRA, CDR2 YSYEKL. V lost 0 bases and J lost 0, with 13 bases in between.

The CDR3 bases are TGCAGTGCCTATAGGGGCACTGAAGCTTTCTTT. Amino acids: CSAYRGTEAFF. The chain is built from TRBV20-1 and TRBJ1-1; perhaps TRBD1 as D (5 bases). Germline lookup yields CDR1 DFQATT and CDR2 SNEGSKA (reference sequence). This CDR3 contains 11 residues. V was shortened by 6 bases and J by 4 bases, with 9 bases between the two germline ends.

The rearrangement uses TRBV28 and TRBJ1-2; TRBD1 matches at 8 bases. CDR1 MDHEN and CDR2 SYDVKM come from the germline V gene. The CDR3 contains 15 residues. V gave up 7 bases and J gave up 8 bases; unmatched junction bases: 15. The CDR3 protein is CASTTPGGAGWGYTF. CDR3 sequence (DNA): TGTGCCAGCACCACTCCAGGGGGCGCCGGGTGGGGCTACACCTTC.